This record covers a single T cell receptor beta chain. The sample is drawn from a study of blood T cell repertoires in COVID-19. Across the whole study: Researchers got acute and convalescent COVID-19 samples from the United States, Italy and Spain. Nucleic acid was either cDNA or gDNA, and it came from T cells, B-cell-depleted T cells, or PBMCs.

In Seattle, patients joined the study during active infection and were tracked longitudinally. V shed 5 bases, J shed 6 bases, and the junction held 11 bases outside the gene matches. Germline lookup yields CDR1 SGHTA and CDR2 FQGNSA. The CDR3 is 17 residues long. In the source study's methods: Reference gene primer amplification yielded estimated nucleated cell counts. Sequencing used immunoSEQ multiplex PCR; TCRdb keeps in-frame clones, though not all of them. V and J calls and clone size are those listed in that table; D and trimming were worked out from the DNA. Of hundreds of thousands of clones detected, 83% appear once; the ten largest clones hold roughly 1.3%.

Sequencing was carried out using peripheral blood. The chain employs TRBV7-2 and TRBJ1-6; 9 nucleotides align to TRBD1. This receptor was obtained from a woman under 40 with COVID-19, enrolled during active disease. The CDR3 DNA is TGTGCCAGCAGCATCGGCCGGGACAGGGTGTTTAATTCACCCCTCCACTTT. It codes for CASSIGRDRVFNSPLHF.